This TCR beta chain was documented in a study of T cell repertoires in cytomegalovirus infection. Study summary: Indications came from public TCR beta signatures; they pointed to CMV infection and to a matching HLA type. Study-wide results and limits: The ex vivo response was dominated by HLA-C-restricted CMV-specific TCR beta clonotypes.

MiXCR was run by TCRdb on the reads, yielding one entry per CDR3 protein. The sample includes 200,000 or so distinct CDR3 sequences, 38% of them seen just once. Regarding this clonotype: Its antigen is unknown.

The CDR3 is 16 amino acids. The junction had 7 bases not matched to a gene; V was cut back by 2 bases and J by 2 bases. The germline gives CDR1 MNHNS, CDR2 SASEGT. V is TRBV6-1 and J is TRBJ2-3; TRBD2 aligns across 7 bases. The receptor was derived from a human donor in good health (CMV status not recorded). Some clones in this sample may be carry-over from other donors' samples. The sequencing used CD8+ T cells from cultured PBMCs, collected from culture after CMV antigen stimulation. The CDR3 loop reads CASSERLAANTDTQYF. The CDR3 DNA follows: TGTGCCAGCAGTGAACGGCTAGCGGCAAACACAGATACGCAGTATTTT.